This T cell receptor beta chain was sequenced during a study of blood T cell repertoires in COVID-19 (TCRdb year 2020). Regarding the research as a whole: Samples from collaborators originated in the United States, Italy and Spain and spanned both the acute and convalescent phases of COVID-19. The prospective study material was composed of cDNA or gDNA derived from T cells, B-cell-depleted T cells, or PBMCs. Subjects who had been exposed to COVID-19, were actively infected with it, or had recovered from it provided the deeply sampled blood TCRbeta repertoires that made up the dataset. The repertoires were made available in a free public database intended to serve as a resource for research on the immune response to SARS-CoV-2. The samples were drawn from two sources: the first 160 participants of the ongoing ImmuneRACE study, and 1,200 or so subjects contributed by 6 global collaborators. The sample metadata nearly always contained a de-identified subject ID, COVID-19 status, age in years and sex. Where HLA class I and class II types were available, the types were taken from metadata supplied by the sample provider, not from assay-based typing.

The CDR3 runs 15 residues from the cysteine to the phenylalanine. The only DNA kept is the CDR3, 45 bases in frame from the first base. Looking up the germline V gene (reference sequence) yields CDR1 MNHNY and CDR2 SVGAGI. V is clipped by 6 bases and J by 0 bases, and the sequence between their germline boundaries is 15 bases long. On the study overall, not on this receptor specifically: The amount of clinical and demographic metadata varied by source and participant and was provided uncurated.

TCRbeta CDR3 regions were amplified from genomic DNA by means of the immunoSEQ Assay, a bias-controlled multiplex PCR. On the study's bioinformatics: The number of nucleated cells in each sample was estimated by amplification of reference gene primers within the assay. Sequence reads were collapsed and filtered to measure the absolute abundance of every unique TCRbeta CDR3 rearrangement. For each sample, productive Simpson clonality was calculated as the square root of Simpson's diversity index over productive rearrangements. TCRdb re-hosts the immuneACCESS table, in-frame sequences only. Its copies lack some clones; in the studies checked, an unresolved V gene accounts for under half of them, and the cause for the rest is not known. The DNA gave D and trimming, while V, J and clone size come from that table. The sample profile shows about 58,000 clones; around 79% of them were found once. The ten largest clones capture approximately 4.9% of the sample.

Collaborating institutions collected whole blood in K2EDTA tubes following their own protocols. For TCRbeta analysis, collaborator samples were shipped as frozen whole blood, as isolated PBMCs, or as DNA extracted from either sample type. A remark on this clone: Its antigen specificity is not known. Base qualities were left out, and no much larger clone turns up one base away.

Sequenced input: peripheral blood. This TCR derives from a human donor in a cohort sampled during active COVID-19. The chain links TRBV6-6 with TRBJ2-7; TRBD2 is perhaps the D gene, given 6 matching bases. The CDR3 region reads CASSPGTPSSYEQYF. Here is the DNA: TGTGCCAGCAGCCCCGGGACTCCCTCCTCCTACGAGCAGTACTTC.